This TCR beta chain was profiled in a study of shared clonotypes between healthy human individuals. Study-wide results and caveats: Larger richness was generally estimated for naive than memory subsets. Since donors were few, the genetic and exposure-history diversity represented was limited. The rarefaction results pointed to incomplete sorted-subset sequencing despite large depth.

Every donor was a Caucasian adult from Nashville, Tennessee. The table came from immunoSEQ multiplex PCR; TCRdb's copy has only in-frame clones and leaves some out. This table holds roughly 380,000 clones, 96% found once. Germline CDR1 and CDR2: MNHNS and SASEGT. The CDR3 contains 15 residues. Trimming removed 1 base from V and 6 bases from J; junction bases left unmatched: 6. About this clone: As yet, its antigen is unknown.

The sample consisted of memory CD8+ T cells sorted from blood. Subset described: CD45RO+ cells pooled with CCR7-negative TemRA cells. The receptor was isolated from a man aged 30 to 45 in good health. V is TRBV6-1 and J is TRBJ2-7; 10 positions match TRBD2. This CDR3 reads CASSEDPSGSREQYF. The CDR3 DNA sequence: TGTGCCAGCAGTGAAGACCCTAGCGGGAGTCGCGAGCAGTACTTC.